This T cell receptor beta chain was sequenced during a study of T-cell reconstitution after alpha-beta-depleted transplantation in children. Trimming removed 6 bases from V and 0 bases from J, with 18 bases in between. The length of the CDR3 is 18 residues. Preparation of the TCRbeta library used unique molecular identifiers. TCRdb reprocessed the PCR reads with MiXCR, giving one entry per CDR3 protein. The table shows hundreds of thousands of distinct CDR3 sequences, with 32% occurring only once. The sequencing here drew on PBMCs from the stem cell graft donor, taken from the stem cell graft. The clonotype was recovered from a human donor who donated a stem cell graft to a child with aplastic anemia. The J gene is TRBJ2-6, the V gene TRBV12-3 or TRBV12-4; D possibly corresponds to TRBD1 (6 bases). CDR3 DNA sequence: TGTGCCAGCAGAGGGCTACAGGGTCTAGGCTCTGGGGCCAACGTCCTGACTTTC. Protein product: CASRGLQGLGSGANVLTF.